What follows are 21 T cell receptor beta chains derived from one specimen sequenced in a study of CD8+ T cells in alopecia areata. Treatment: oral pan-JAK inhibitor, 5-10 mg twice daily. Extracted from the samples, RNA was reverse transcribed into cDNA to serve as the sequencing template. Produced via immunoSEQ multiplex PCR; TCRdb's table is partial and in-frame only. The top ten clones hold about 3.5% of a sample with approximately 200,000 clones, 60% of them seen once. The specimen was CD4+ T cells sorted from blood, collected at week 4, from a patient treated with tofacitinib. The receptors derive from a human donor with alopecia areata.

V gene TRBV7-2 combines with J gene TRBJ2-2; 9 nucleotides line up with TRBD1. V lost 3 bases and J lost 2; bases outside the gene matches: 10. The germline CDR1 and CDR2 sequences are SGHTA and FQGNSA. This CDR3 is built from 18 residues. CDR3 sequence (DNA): TGTGCCAGCAGCTTCCTTGTGTTGGACAGGGGCAACACCGGGGAGCTGTTTTTT. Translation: CASSFLVLDRGNTGELFF.

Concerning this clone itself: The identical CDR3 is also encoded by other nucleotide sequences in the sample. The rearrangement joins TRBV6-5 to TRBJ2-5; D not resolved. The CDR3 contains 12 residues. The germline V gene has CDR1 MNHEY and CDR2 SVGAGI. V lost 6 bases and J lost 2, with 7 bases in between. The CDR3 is CASSRPQETQYF. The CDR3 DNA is TGTGCCAGCAGCCGACCTCAAGAGACCCAGTACTTC.

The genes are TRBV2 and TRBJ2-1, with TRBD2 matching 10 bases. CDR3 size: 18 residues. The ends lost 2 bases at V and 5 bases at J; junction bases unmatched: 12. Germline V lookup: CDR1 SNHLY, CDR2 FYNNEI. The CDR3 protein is CASSEPLWGAGGHNEQFF. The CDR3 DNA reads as TGTGCCAGCAGTGAACCCCTCTGGGGAGCGGGGGGGCACAATGAGCAGTTCTTC.

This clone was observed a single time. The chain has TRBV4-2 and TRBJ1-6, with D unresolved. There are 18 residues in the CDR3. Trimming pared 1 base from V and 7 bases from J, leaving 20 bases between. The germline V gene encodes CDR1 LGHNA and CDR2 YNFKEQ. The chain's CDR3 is CASSQAIRGSARNSPLHF. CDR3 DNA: TGTGCCAGCAGCCAAGCCATCCGCGGGAGCGCTAGGAATTCACCCCTCCACTTT.

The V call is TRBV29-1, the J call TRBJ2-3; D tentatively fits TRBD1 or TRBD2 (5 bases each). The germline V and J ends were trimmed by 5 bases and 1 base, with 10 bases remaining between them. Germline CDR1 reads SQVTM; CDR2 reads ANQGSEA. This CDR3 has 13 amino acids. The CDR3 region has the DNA TGCAGCGTTCACGGGGCGGGCACAGATACGCAGTATTTT. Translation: CSVHGAGTDTQYF.

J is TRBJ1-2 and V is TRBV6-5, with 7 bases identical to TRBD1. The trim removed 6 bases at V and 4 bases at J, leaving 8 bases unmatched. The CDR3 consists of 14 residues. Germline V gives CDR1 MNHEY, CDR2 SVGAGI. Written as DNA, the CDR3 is TGTGCCAGCAGGGACAGGTCAAACTTCTATGGCTACACCTTC. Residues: CASRDRSNFYGYTF.

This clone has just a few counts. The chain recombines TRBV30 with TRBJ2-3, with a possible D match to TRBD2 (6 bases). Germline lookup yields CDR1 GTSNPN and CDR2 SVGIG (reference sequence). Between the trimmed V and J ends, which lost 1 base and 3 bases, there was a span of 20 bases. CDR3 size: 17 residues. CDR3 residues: CAWSGGVWAGKTDTQYF. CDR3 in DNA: TGTGCCTGGAGTGGGGGGGTTTGGGCAGGGAAAACAGATACGCAGTATTTT.

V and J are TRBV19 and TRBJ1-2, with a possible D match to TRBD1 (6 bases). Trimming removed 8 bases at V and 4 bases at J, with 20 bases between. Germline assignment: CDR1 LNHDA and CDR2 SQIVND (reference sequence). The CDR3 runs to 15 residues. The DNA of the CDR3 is TGTGCCAGTTACGTCGAATCCGGGACAAGCTATGGCTACACCTTC. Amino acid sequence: CASYVESGTSYGYTF.

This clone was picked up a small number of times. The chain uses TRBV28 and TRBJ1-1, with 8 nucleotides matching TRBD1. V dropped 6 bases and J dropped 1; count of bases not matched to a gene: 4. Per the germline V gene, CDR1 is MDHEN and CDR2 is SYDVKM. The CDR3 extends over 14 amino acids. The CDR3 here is CASRRDRPNTEAFF. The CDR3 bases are TGTGCCAGCAGGCGGGACAGGCCGAACACTGAAGCTTTCTTT.

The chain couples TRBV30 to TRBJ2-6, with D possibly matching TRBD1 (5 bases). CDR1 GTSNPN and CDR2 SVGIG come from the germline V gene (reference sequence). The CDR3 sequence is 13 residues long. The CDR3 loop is CALQVPGANVLTF. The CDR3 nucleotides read TGTGCTTTACAGGTTCCTGGGGCCAACGTCCTGACTTTC.

The CDR3 sequence is CASSPGQAGRPQHF. DNA for the CDR3: TGTGCCAGCAGTCCCGGACAGGCTGGGCGGCCCCAGCATTTT. The chain is built from TRBV6-5 and TRBJ1-5; 7 positions match TRBD1. The CDR3 is 14 residues long. Per the germline V gene, CDR1 is MNHEY and CDR2 is SVGAGI. V gave up 5 bases and J gave up 9 bases; unmatched junction bases: 10.

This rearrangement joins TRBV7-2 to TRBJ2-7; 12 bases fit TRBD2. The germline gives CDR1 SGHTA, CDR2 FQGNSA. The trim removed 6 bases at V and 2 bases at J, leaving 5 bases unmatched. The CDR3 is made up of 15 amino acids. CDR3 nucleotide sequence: TGTGCCAGCAGTCGGACTAGCGGGGTGACCTACGAGCAGTACTTC. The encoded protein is CASSRTSGVTYEQYF. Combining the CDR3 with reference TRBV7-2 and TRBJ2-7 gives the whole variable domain GAGVSQSPSNKVTEKGKDVELRCDPISGHTALYWYRQSLGQGLEFLIYFQGNSAPDKSGLPSDRFSAERTGGSVSTLTIQRTQQEDSAVYLCASSRTSGVTYEQYFGPGTRLTVT.

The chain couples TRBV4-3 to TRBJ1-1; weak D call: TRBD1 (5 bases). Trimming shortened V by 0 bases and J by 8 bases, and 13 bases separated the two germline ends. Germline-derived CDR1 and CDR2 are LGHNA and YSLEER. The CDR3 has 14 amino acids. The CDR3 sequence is CASSQDSQGGEAFF. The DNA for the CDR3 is TGCGCCAGCAGCCAAGATTCGCAGGGTGGCGAAGCTTTCTTT.

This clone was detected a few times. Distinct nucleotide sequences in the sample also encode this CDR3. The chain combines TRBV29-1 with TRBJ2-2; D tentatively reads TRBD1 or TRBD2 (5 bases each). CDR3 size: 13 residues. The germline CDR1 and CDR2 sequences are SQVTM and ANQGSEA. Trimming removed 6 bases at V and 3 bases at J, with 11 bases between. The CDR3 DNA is TGCAGCGTGGGGGTGGGTCACACCGGGGAGCTGTTTTTT. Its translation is CSVGVGHTGELFF.

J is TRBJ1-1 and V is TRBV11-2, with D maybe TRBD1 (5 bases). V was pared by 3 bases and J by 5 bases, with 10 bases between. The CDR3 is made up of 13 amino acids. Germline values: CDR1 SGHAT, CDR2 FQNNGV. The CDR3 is CASSLFDRTEAFF. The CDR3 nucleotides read TGTGCCAGCAGCTTGTTCGACAGAACTGAAGCTTTCTTT.

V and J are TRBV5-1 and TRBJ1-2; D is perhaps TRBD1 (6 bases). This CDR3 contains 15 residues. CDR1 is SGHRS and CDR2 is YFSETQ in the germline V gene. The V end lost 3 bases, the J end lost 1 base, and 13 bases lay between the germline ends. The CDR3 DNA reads TGCGCCAGCAGCTCAGGGACACTGATTAACTATGGCTACACCTTC. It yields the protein CASSSGTLINYGYTF. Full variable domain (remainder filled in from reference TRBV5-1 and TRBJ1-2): KAGVTQTPRYLIKTRGQQVTLSCSPISGHRSVSWYQQTPGQGLQFLFEYFSETQRNKGNFPGRFSGRQFSNSRSEMNVSTLELGDSALYLCASSSGTLINYGYTFGSGTRLTVV.

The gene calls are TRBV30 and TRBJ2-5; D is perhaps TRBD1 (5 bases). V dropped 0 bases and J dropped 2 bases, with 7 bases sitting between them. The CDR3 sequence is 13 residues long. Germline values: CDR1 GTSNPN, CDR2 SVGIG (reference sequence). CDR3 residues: CAWSVQAQETQYF. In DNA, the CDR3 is TGTGCCTGGAGTGTACAGGCACAAGAGACCCAGTACTTC.

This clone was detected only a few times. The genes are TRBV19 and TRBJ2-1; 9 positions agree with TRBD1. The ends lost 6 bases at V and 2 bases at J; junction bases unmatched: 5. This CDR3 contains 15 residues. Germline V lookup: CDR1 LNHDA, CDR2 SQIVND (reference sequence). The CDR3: CASRRGQGAYNEQFF. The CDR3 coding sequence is TGTGCCAGTAGGCGGGGACAGGGAGCCTACAATGAGCAGTTCTTC.

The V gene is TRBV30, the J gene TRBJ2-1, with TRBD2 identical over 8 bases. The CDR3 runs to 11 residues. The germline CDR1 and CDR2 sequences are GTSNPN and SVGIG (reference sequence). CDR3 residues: CAQRGGNEQFF. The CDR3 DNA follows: TGTGCTCAACGGGGGGGTAATGAGCAGTTCTTC.

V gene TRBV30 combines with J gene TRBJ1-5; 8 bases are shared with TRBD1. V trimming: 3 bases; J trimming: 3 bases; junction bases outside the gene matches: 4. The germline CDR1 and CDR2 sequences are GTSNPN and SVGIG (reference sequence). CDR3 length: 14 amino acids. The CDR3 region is CAWRQGGFNQPQHF. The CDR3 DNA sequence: TGTGCCTGGAGACAGGGGGGCTTCAATCAGCCCCAGCATTTT.

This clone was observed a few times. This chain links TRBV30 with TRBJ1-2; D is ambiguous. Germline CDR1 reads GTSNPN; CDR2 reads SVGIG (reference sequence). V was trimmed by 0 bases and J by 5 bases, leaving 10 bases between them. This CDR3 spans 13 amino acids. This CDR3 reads CAWSVYSAYGYTF. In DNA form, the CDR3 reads TGTGCCTGGAGTGTCTACAGCGCGTATGGCTACACCTTC.